The 16 T cell receptor beta chains below were found in one sample sequenced in a study of blood T cells in healthy people across ages. Alongside a J-beta primer mix, a sample-barcoded 5' primer served in a second PCR lasting roughly 6 to 11 cycles. TCRdb reanalysed the 5' RACE reads using MiXCR and keeps one entry per CDR3 protein. The sample carries about 1.4 million distinct CDR3 sequences, around 59% recorded once. The specimen sequenced was blood. The receptor set was obtained from a man between 18 and 29 years old in good health.

The chain combines TRBV3-1 with TRBJ2-1; D might be TRBD2 (6 bases). The CDR3 is 16 residues long. V was clipped by 2 bases and J by 4 bases, with 15 bases between them. Germline V gene sequence: CDR1 LGHDT, CDR2 YNNKEL (reference sequence). CDR3 amino acids: CASSQLASEAYNEQFF. The CDR3 DNA sequence: TGTGCCAGCAGCCAACTAGCGAGCGAGGCTTACAATGAGCAGTTCTTC.

The gene calls are TRBV27 and TRBJ2-4; the D gene is possibly TRBD1 (6 bases). The DNA end lines up better with TRBJ2-5; the J call may be wrong. The CDR3 contains 13 residues. Germline lookup yields CDR1 MNHEY and CDR2 SMNVEV (reference sequence). CDR3 protein: CASSNRAIETQYF. The DNA of the CDR3 is TGTGCCAGCAGCAACAGGGCGATTGAGACCCAGTACTTC.

This clonotype was counted many times. The chain recombines TRBV7-9 with TRBJ2-1; 7 bases are shared with TRBD2. J lost 9 bases, V lost 6 bases, and 5 bases had no gene match. Germline V lookup: CDR1 SEHNR, CDR2 FQNEAQ (reference sequence). The CDR3 has 12 amino acids. The CDR3 sequence is CASSLGGGEQFF. In nucleotides, the CDR3 is TGTGCCAGCAGTTTGGGCGGGGGTGAGCAGTTCTTC.

Note on this clonotype: Relative to the germline gene, one junction end is altered; a read error may explain this. The genes are TRBV20-1 and TRBJ2-7, with D possibly matching TRBD2 (7 bases). The CDR3 length is 14 residues. CDR1 DFQATT and CDR2 SNEGSKA come from the germline V gene (reference sequence). CDR3 residues: CSARSSDRTTSEFF. DNA for the CDR3: TGCAGTGCTAGATCTTCGGACAGAACTACTAGCGAGTTCTTC.

V is TRBV6-7 and J is TRBJ2-1; D perhaps matches TRBD2 (6 bases). The last part of the DNA fits TRBJ2-5 better; the J call may be wrong. Being an ORF, TRBV6-7 has a function that is uncertain. The CDR3 totals 16 residues. The CDR3 protein is CASALPRALARCCQYF. The CDR3 region has the DNA TGTGCCAGCGCGCTCCCAAGGGCCCTAGCGAGATGTTGCCAGTACTTC.

The chain combines TRBV12-3 or TRBV12-4 with TRBJ2-1, with 7 bases matching TRBD1. The J call may be wrong; the DNA end is better matched by TRBJ2-7. The CDR3 is made up of 14 amino acids. CDR3: CASSFVNRGDEQYF. The CDR3, as DNA: TGTGCCAGCAGTTTCGTGAACAGGGGAGACGAGCAGTACTTC.

This chain connects TRBV27 to TRBJ2-1; TRBD2 matches at 8 bases. Germline V gene data show CDR1 as MNHEY and CDR2 as SMNVEV (reference sequence). The CDR3 is made up of 16 amino acids. J was trimmed by 8 bases and V by 3 bases; bases with no gene match: 12. The CDR3 sequence: CASSFFPSGRTDEQFF. DNA of the CDR3: TGTGCCAGCAGTTTTTTCCCTAGCGGGCGTACGGATGAGCAGTTCTTC.

The chain links TRBV7-9 to TRBJ2-3; D gene unclear. The CDR3 totals 15 residues. V was pared by 5 bases and J by 5 bases, with 17 bases between. The germline V gene encodes CDR1 SEHNR and CDR2 FQNEAQ (reference sequence). Here the CDR3 DNA reads TGTGCCAGCAGCGGTCCGGAGTCCTCGGGAGATACGCAGTATTTT. Translated, it gives CASSGPESSGDTQYF. The full variable domain, rest sourced from reference TRBV7-9 and TRBJ2-3, is DTGVSQNPRHKITKRGQNVTFRCDPISEHNRLYWYRQTLGQGPEFLTYFQNEAQLEKSRLLSDRFSAERPKGSFSTLEIQRTEQGDSAMYLCASSGPESSGDTQYFGPGTRLTVL.

This clonotype has more than one count but fewer than ten. J is TRBJ2-1 and V is TRBV6-5; 7 nucleotides agree with TRBD2. Looked up from germline, CDR1 is MNHEY and CDR2 is SVGAGI. The CDR3 covers 12 residues. Unmatched junction bases numbered 7, after V lost 7 bases and J lost 10 bases. CDR3 coding DNA: TGTGCCAGCAAACTAGCGTACGGGGAGCAGTTCTTC. Encoded protein: CASKLAYGEQFF.

This clonotype occurred once. The chain carries TRBV12-3 or TRBV12-4 and TRBJ2-1; TRBD1 is a possible D gene (7 bases). The ends were cut back, 6 bases at V and 7 bases at J, with 13 bases in the middle. The CDR3 consists of 13 residues. The CDR3 reads CASSTGEVNEQFF. The CDR3 nucleotides read TGTGCCAGCAGCACAGGGGAGGTAAATGAGCAGTTCTTC.

The chain carries TRBV6-5 and TRBJ2-1; the match to TRBD2 covers 7 bases. CDR3 length: 16 amino acids. J gave up 6 bases and V 2 bases, and 10 bases lay outside the gene matches. Germline values: CDR1 MNHEY, CDR2 SVGAGI. CDR3 sequence: CASSYQGLNSPNEQFF. The CDR3 DNA is TGTGCCAGCAGTTACCAGGGACTAAACAGCCCCAATGAGCAGTTCTTC.

This chain uses TRBV6-2 or TRBV6-3 with TRBJ2-5, with 7 bases lining up with TRBD2. The V gene's germline CDR1 is MNHEY and CDR2 SVGEGT. The CDR3 sequence is 13 residues long. The ends lost 5 bases at V and 5 bases at J; junction bases unmatched: 5. This CDR3 reads CASSPGLRETQYF. The CDR3 region has the DNA TGTGCCAGCAGTCCGGGACTACGGGAGACCCAGTACTTC.

The chain has TRBV20-1 and TRBJ2-7, with D unresolved. The V gene lost 7 bases and the J gene lost 0 bases, with 16 bases spanning the gap. The CDR3 contains 14 residues. Germline V lookup: CDR1 DFQATT, CDR2 SNEGSKA (reference sequence). This CDR3 is CSGRRVPLSYEQYF. The DNA for the CDR3 is TGCAGTGGAAGAAGGGTTCCCCTCTCCTACGAGCAGTACTTC.

This clonotype was seen a single time. The chain employs TRBV20-1 and TRBJ1-5; no clear D. The CDR3 spans 16 residues. Trimming shortened V by 3 bases and J by 4 bases, and 19 bases separated the two germline ends. Germline assignment: CDR1 DFQATT and CDR2 SNEGSKA (reference sequence). The CDR3 reads CSARNREVGGNQPQHF. CDR3 in DNA: TGCAGTGCTAGGAATAGAGAGGTGGGTGGGAATCAGCCCCAGCATTTT.

The genes are TRBV27 and TRBJ2-6; 7 nucleotides line up with TRBD2. The V gene end was trimmed by 6 bases and the J gene end by 5 bases; junction bases not matched to a gene: 7. The CDR3 spans 15 residues. The germline V gene has CDR1 MNHEY and CDR2 SMNVEV (reference sequence). The CDR3 is CASRNSGGRANVLTF. CDR3 DNA: TGTGCCAGCAGGAACTCCGGGGGGAGGGCCAACGTCCTGACTTTC.

The chain combines TRBV6-5 with TRBJ1-2; 8 nucleotides align to TRBD1. Germline CDR1 reads MNHEY; CDR2 reads SVGAGI. The J segment lost 8 bases and the V segment lost 2 bases, leaving 7 bases of the junction unmatched. The CDR3 is 14 amino acids. CDR3 amino acids: CASSYSQGAWGYTF. CDR3 DNA sequence: TGTGCCAGCAGTTACAGTCAGGGGGCGTGGGGCTACACCTTC.